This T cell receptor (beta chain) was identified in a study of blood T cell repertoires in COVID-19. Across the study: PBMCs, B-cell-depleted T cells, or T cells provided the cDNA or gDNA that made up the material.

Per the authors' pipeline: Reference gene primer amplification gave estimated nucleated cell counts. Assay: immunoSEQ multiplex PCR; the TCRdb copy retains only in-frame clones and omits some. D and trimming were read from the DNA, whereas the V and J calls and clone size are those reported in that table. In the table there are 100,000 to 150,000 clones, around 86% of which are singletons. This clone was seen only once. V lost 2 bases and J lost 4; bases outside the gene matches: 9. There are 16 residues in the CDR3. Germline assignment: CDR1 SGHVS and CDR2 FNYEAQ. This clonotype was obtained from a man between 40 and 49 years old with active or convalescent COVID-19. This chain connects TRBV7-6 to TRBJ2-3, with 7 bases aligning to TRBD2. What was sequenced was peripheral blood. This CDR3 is CASSLTERGLSDTQYF. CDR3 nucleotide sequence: TGTGCCAGCAGCTTAACAGAGCGGGGTCTATCAGATACGCAGTATTTT.